Following are 32 T cell receptor beta chains from one sample sequenced in a study of T-cell memory formation after mild COVID-19. TCRdb processed the 5' RACE reads anew with MiXCR; each CDR3 protein has one entry. Altogether just under 150,000 distinct CDR3 sequences are present, approximately 21% being singletons, with the ten largest covering approximately 2.3%. Sequencing was carried out using PBMCs or a T cell subset sorted from them (not recorded which). The receptors originated from an adult woman who had mild COVID-19 (a few samples of this study predate the infection). Cell type and time point are not known.

This clonotype was seen a handful of times. For the CDR3, the DNA is TGTGCCATCAGTCTAGCGGGGGGGCCTAATGAGCAGTTCTTC. It specifies CAISLAGGPNEQFF. V gene TRBV10-3 combines with J gene TRBJ2-1; TRBD2 matches 12 bases. Germline V gene lookup returns CDR1 ENHRY and CDR2 SYGVKD. The J segment lost 7 bases and the V segment lost 5 bases, leaving 3 bases of the junction unmatched. The CDR3 length is 14 residues.

This clonotype was picked up many times. This chain uses TRBV6-5 with TRBJ2-7, with TRBD2 matching over 8 bases. Germline CDR1 is MNHEY and CDR2 is SVGAGI. The CDR3 sequence is 14 residues long. V trimming: 5 bases; J trimming: 2 bases; junction bases outside the gene matches: 5. The CDR3, as DNA: TGTGCCAGCAGTGAGACTAGCGCAACCTACGAGCAGTACTTC. The encoded protein is CASSETSATYEQYF.

The chain recombines TRBV5-5 with TRBJ2-3; D not resolved. The CDR3 length is 12 residues. The V end was cut by 5 bases, the J end by 3 bases, with 7 bases between. Germline loops: CDR1 SGHKS, CDR2 YYEKEE (reference sequence). CDR3 region: CASSGLTDTQYF. DNA for the CDR3: TGTGCCAGCAGTGGCTTGACAGATACGCAGTATTTT.

This clonotype was counted only a few times. The V gene is TRBV7-2, the J gene TRBJ2-1; D remains ambiguous. Germline V gives CDR1 SGHTA, CDR2 FQGNSA. This CDR3 region has 13 residues. Trimming cost V 7 bases and J 8 bases, with 15 bases left between them. CDR3 loop: CASTNIRGDEQFF. The CDR3 nucleotides read TGTGCCAGCACCAACATCCGTGGGGATGAGCAGTTCTTC.

The chain employs TRBV24-1 and TRBJ2-4; D uncertain. V was cut by 8 bases and J by 1 base, with 2 bases left in between. CDR3 length: 11 residues. Looked up from germline, CDR1 is KGHDR and CDR2 is SFDVKD. The CDR3 protein is CATMAKNIQYF. The CDR3, as DNA: TGTGCCACCATGGCCAAAAACATTCAGTACTTC.

There are a few counts of this clonotype. The chain carries TRBV12-3 or TRBV12-4 and TRBJ1-6; D possibly corresponds to TRBD1 (5 bases). This CDR3 contains 14 residues. V lost 2 bases to trimming and J lost 8 bases, with 10 bases between them. The CDR3 nucleotides are TGTGCCAGCAGTTTACTCGGGGGGGATTCACCCCTCCACTTT. It codes for CASSLLGGDSPLHF.

This clonotype was detected only once. The chain has TRBV30 and TRBJ2-7; 9 positions match TRBD1. With 3 bases clipped from V and 6 bases from J, the junction kept 6 bases outside the gene matches. The CDR3 is 13 residues long. From germline, CDR1 is GTSNPN and CDR2 SVGIG (reference sequence). The CDR3 is CAWSAGQGSEQYF. The CDR3 nucleotides read TGTGCCTGGAGCGCTGGACAGGGGAGCGAGCAGTACTTC.

The chain links TRBV4-3 to TRBJ2-1; D may be TRBD2 (6 bases). The V gene lost 3 bases and the J gene lost 2 bases, with 11 bases spanning the gap. Germline CDR1 and CDR2: LGHNA and YSLEER. This CDR3 has 15 residues. CDR3 region: CASSHQGGTYNEQFF. The CDR3 DNA reads as TGCGCCAGCAGCCATCAAGGAGGGACCTACAATGAGCAGTTCTTC.

This clonotype was observed a few times. The chain employs TRBV20-1 and TRBJ2-3, with D possibly matching TRBD2 (5 bases). V dropped 4 bases and J dropped 4 bases, with 12 bases sitting between them. This CDR3 has 13 amino acids. Germline V lookup: CDR1 DFQATT, CDR2 SNEGSKA (reference sequence). For the CDR3, the DNA is TGCAGTGCTAACGGGATCTCTGCAGATACGCAGTATTTT. This gives the protein CSANGISADTQYF.

The CDR3 DNA reads TGTGCCAGCAGCGTAGGGGAAGGCAGGTGGCTTTCAGGGACTGAAGCTTTCTTT. Translating it yields CASSVGEGRWLSGTEAFF. The chain links TRBV9 to TRBJ1-1, with a weak D call TRBD1 (5 bases). The CDR3 extends over 18 amino acids. The germline CDR1 and CDR2 sequences are SGDLS and YYNGEE. Trimming took 0 bases from V and 5 from J, leaving 23 bases between them. Combining the CDR3 with reference TRBV9 and TRBJ1-1 gives the whole variable domain DSGVTQTPKHLITATGQRVTLRCSPRSGDLSVYWYQQSLDQGLQFLIQYYNGEERAKGNILERFSAQQFPDLHSELNLSSLELGDSALYFCASSVGEGRWLSGTEAFFGQGTRLTVV.

This clonotype was seen many times. This chain uses TRBV5-1 with TRBJ1-1, with D uncertain. CDR3 size: 14 residues. V was trimmed by 2 bases and J by 6 bases, leaving 14 bases between them. Germline V lookup: CDR1 SGHRS, CDR2 YFSETQ. The CDR3 coding sequence is TGCGCCAGCAGCTTTGGACGTCAGATCCCTGAAGCTTTCTTT. Amino acid sequence: CASSFGRQIPEAFF.

This clonotype was counted only a few times. The chain combines TRBV5-1 with TRBJ1-2; no definite D call. The CDR3 has 14 residues. Germline values: CDR1 SGHRS, CDR2 YFSETQ. Trimming shortened V by 0 bases and J by 4 bases, and 10 bases separated the two germline ends. CDR3 nucleotide sequence: TGCGCCAGCAGCTTGGGCCGGACGGGCTATGGCTACACCTTC. This gives the protein CASSLGRTGYGYTF.

This clonotype has more than one count but fewer than ten. The CDR3 coding sequence is TGCAGTGCTTCGACTAGCTCCTGGAGCACAGATACGCAGTATTTT. This translates into CSASTSSWSTDTQYF. V usage is TRBV20-1 and J usage is TRBJ2-3, with 7 bases lining up with TRBD2. The CDR3 runs to 15 residues. The ends lost 5 bases at V and 0 bases at J; junction bases unmatched: 8. CDR1 is DFQATT and CDR2 is SNEGSKA in the germline V gene (reference sequence).

This rearrangement joins TRBV18 to TRBJ2-7; 9 bases align to TRBD1. V dropped 4 bases and J dropped 5; count of bases not matched to a gene: 3. Germline V lookup: CDR1 KGHSH, CDR2 LQKENI. This CDR3 region has 13 residues. The CDR3 DNA follows: TGTGCCAGCTCACGGGACAGGGACGACGAGCAGTACTTC. Translation: CASSRDRDDEQYF.

This clonotype appeared many times. DNA for the CDR3: TGTGCCACCAGCAGATTAGACAGGGGCTCCTACAATGAGCAGTTCTTC. Protein: CATSRLDRGSYNEQFF. The rearrangement links TRBV15 to TRBJ2-1; 8 bases fit TRBD1. Per germline, CDR1 LNHNV and CDR2 YYDKDF (reference sequence). CDR3 size: 16 residues. The junction had 3 bases not matched to a gene; V was cut back by 2 bases and J by 0 bases.

This clonotype turned up a few times. CDR3 DNA: TGTGCCAGCAGCTCGACGCCCTTCCCCCCGCAGGAGACCCAGTACTTC. It codes for CASSSTPFPPQETQYF. The chain links TRBV7-2 to TRBJ2-5; D is unclear. The CDR3 has 16 residues. Germline values: CDR1 SGHTA, CDR2 FQGNSA. Trimming removed 4 bases from V and 5 bases from J, with 20 bases in between.

This clonotype was observed many times. The chain combines TRBV11-2 with TRBJ2-4; D is perhaps TRBD2 (6 bases). Germline V gives CDR1 SGHAT, CDR2 FQNNGV. V was trimmed by 3 bases and J by 8 bases, leaving 11 bases between them. CDR3 size: 13 residues. CDR3 sequence reads: CASSFLWGDIQYF. The CDR3, as DNA: TGTGCCAGCAGCTTTTTGTGGGGGGACATTCAGTACTTC.

This clonotype was detected a few times. V and J are TRBV4-3 and TRBJ1-1; the D is unclear. Germline V gives CDR1 LGHNA, CDR2 YSLEER. This CDR3 is built from 13 residues. V was pared by 2 bases and J by 5 bases, with 9 bases between. The CDR3, as DNA: TGCGCCAGCAGCCAAAGGAGAGAAACTGAAGCTTTCTTT. It yields the protein CASSQRRETEAFF.

This clonotype has more than one count but fewer than ten. Relative to the germline gene, one junction end is altered; a read error may explain this. This chain connects TRBV11-3 to TRBJ2-7, with 8 bases identical to TRBD1. CDR1 and CDR2 (germline): SGHNT, YENEEA. The CDR3 spans 11 residues. The CDR3 nucleotides read TGTGCCAGCAGCCAGACGGGACAGGAGAACTTC. This gives the protein CASSQTGQENF.

This clonotype was recorded many times. This chain connects TRBV12-3 or TRBV12-4 to TRBJ2-5; 8 bases map to TRBD1. V was clipped by 5 bases and J by 7 bases; unmatched bases: 15. There are 16 residues in the CDR3. CDR3 residues: CASSIARAGGGWTQYF. CDR3 nucleotides: TGTGCCAGCAGTATCGCCAGGGCAGGGGGCGGGTGGACCCAGTACTTC.

The gene calls are TRBV29-1 and TRBJ2-3; D is ambiguous. This CDR3 is built from 15 residues. V lost 4 bases to trimming and J lost 2 bases, with 16 bases between them. Germline V lookup: CDR1 SQVTM, CDR2 ANQGSEA. The CDR3 here is CSVGAWTRLTDTQYF. The CDR3 nucleotides read TGCAGCGTTGGAGCTTGGACCCGACTCACAGATACGCAGTATTTT.

Worth noting for this clonotype: One junction end does not reproduce the germline sequence, and a read error may be involved. This chain uses TRBV5-1 with TRBJ1-2; 7 bases map to TRBD1. The CDR3 length is 12 residues. Germline lookup yields CDR1 SGHRS and CDR2 YFSETQ. For the CDR3, the DNA is TGCGCCAGCAGCTTGGGGGGACAGTCCAATTCCTTC. It specifies CASSLGGQSNSF.

The V gene is TRBV2, the J gene TRBJ2-3; TRBD2 aligns across 7 bases. The CDR3 totals 15 residues. V lost 4 bases, J lost 0 bases, and 4 bases stayed unmatched. Germline-derived CDR1 and CDR2 are SNHLY and FYNNEI. The CDR3 DNA follows: TGTGCCAGCAGTGGGGAGGGAACTAGCACAGATACGCAGTATTTT. Protein sequence: CASSGEGTSTDTQYF.

The gene calls are TRBV6-2 or TRBV6-3 and TRBJ2-7; 8 positions match TRBD2. Germline CDR1 and CDR2: MNHEY and SVGEGT. V trimming: 2 bases; J trimming: 5 bases; junction bases outside the gene matches: 14. The CDR3 runs 17 residues. Here the CDR3 reads CASSYPSGGPFGDEQYF. For the CDR3, the DNA is TGTGCCAGCAGTTACCCCTCGGGGGGGCCCTTTGGGGACGAGCAGTACTTC.

This clonotype was seen a handful of times. The chain links TRBV20-1 to TRBJ1-1; 9 nucleotides line up with TRBD1. With V trimmed by 1 base and J by 7 bases, 7 bases remained unmatched. From germline, CDR1 is DFQATT and CDR2 SNEGSKA (reference sequence). The CDR3 loop spans 14 amino acids. In DNA, the CDR3 is TGCAGTGCTAGAGCCCAACAGGGGGCAAGTGAAGCTTTCTTT. This gives the protein CSARAQQGASEAFF.

The chain uses TRBV30 and TRBJ2-5, with D perhaps TRBD1 or TRBD2 (5 bases each). Per the germline V gene, CDR1 is GTSNPN and CDR2 is SVGIG (reference sequence). This CDR3 contains 13 residues. With 3 bases removed from V and 3 bases from J, the gap between germline ends came to 11 bases. CDR3 in amino acids: CAWRPWGKETQYF. CDR3 bases: TGTGCCTGGAGGCCCTGGGGGAAAGAGACCCAGTACTTC. Full variable domain (missing parts from reference TRBV30 and TRBJ2-5): SQTIHQWPATLVQPVGSPLSLECTVEGTSNPNLYWYRQAAGRGLQLLFYSVGIGQISSEVPQNLSASRPQDRQFILSSKKLLLSDSGFYLCAWRPWGKETQYFGPGTRLLVL.

The chain joins TRBV12-3 or TRBV12-4 to TRBJ2-5; D gene ambiguous. There are 13 residues in the CDR3. V was clipped by 4 bases and J by 7 bases, with 13 bases between them. The CDR3 sequence: CASSSNGEGTQYF. The DNA of the CDR3 is TGTGCCAGCAGTTCCAATGGAGAAGGGACCCAGTACTTC.

The V call is TRBV29-1, the J call TRBJ2-1; 10 bases line up with TRBD2. With 4 bases clipped from V and 6 bases from J, the junction kept 6 bases outside the gene matches. The CDR3 has 14 residues. CDR1 is SQVTM and CDR2 is ANQGSEA in the germline V gene. DNA for the CDR3: TGCAGCGTTGTAGAGCGGGGGGGAGGCAATGAGCAGTTCTTC. Translated: CSVVERGGGNEQFF.

This clonotype has a handful of counts. CDR3 region: CASTLLYSRTDTQYF. CDR3 sequence (DNA): TGTGCCAGCACCCTACTCTACAGCAGAACAGATACGCAGTATTTT. The gene calls are TRBV7-6 and TRBJ2-3, with unresolved D. CDR1 is SGHVS, CDR2 FNYEAQ, per germline. This CDR3 is built from 15 residues. V was pared by 7 bases and J by 3 bases, with 17 bases between. The full variable domain, completed using reference TRBV7-6 and TRBJ2-3, is GAGVSQSPRYKVTKRGQDVALRCDPISGHVSLYWYRQALGQGPEFLTYFNYEAQQDKSGLPNDRFSAERPEGSISTLTIQRTEQRDSAMYRCASTLLYSRTDTQYFGPGTRLTVL.

In its sample, this clonotype was seen a few times. The CDR3 coding sequence is TGCGCCAGCAGTGACAGGGGTGGAAACACCATATATTTT. Protein sequence: CASSDRGGNTIYF. V and J are TRBV10-2 and TRBJ1-3; TRBD1 might be the D (6 bases). V was pared by 3 bases and J by 3 bases, with 6 bases between. Germline assignment: CDR1 WSHSY and CDR2 SAAADI. This CDR3 contains 13 residues.

In this sample, this clonotype turned up a few times. The chain recombines TRBV5-6 with TRBJ2-7; the D gene is possibly TRBD2 (5 bases). Germline loops: CDR1 SGHDT, CDR2 YYEEEE. V shed 4 bases and J shed 0 bases, with 11 bases lying between them. The CDR3 totals 14 residues. CDR3 coding DNA: TGTGCCAGCAGCCCAGCCGGGAACTCCTACGAGCAGTACTTC. Translated, it gives CASSPAGNSYEQYF.

The chain uses TRBV9 and TRBJ2-7; 7 bases are a match to TRBD1. Losses at the gene ends were 7 bases for V and 5 bases for J; bases not matched to a gene: 9. Germline values: CDR1 SGDLS, CDR2 YYNGEE. The CDR3 contains 13 residues. In DNA form, the CDR3 reads TGTGCCAGCGGTAAGGGGGCGCTGGACGAGCAGTACTTC. Its protein product is CASGKGALDEQYF.